The clone carrying this T cell receptor beta chain was observed once. The antigen is not known. This CDR3 contains 18 residues. CDR1 SGHNT and CDR2 YENEEA come from the germline V gene. V lost 5 bases, J lost 0 bases, and 17 bases lay in between. The source of the sample is a study of T cells in narcolepsy. For the study at large: Enrolled donors included narcolepsy type 1 or type 2 patients and healthy controls.

Generated by immunoSEQ multiplex PCR, the TCRdb table keeps only in-frame clones and is missing some. Of 25,000 to 35,000 clones in the sample, about four fifths were seen once. Regarding the study as a whole: Autoreactive clonotypes reportedly recurred in blood of same and different patients, not controls. Some memory CD4+ repertoires had no autoreactive clone sequences. Same-patient CSF and blood CD4+ T cell clonotypes included HCRT-specific and TRIB2-specific autoreactive ones.

The gene calls are TRBV11-3 and TRBJ2-6; perhaps TRBD1 as D (6 bases). Sequencing used memory (CD45RA-) CD4+ T cells from blood. This TCR derives from a human donor in good health. DNA of the CDR3: TGTGCCAGCAGCCCGAGAGGTACAGGGACCTCTGGGGCCAACGTCCTGACTTTC. Translated, it gives CASSPRGTGTSGANVLTF.